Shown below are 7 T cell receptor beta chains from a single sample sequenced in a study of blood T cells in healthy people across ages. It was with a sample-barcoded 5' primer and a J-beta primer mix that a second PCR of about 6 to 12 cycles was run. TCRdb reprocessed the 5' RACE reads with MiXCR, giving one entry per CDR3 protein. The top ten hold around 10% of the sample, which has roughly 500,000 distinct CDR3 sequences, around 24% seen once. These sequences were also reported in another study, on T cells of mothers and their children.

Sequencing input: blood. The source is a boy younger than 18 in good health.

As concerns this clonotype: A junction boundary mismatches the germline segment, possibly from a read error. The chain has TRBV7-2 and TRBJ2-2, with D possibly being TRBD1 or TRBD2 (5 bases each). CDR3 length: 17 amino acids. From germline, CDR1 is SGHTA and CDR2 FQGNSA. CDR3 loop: CASSFQGGHRATGELVF. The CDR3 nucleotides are TGTGCCAGCAGCTTCCAAGGCGGACACCGGGCTACCGGGGAGCTGGTTTTT.

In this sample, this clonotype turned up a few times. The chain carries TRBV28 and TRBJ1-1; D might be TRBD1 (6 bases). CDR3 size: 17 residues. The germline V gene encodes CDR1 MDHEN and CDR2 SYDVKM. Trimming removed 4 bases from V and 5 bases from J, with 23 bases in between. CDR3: CASSSGRGRGGGTEAFF. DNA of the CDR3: TGTGCCAGCAGTTCGGGTCGAGGCAGGGGCGGTGGAACTGAAGCTTTCTTT.

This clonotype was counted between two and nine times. CDR3 loop: CASSFGVQGYGYTF. CDR3 nucleotides: TGCGCCAGCAGCTTCGGTGTGCAGGGCTATGGCTACACCTTC. The rearrangement joins TRBV5-1 to TRBJ1-2; a possible D gene is TRBD1 (5 bases). The CDR3 covers 14 residues. Germline V lookup: CDR1 SGHRS, CDR2 YFSETQ. V dropped 2 bases and J dropped 4 bases, with 12 bases sitting between them.

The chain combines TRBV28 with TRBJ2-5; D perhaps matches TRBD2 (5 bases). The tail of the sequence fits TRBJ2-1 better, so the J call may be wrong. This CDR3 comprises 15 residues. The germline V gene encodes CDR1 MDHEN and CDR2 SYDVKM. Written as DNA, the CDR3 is TGTGCCAGCAGTTTCCCCCCACGGGGAGTGGGTGAGCAGTTCTTC. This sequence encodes CASSFPPRGVGEQFF.

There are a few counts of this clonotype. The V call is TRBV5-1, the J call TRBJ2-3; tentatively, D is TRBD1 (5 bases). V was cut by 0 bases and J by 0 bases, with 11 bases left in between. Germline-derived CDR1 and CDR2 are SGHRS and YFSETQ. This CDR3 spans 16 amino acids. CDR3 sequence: CASSLGAGSSTDTQYF. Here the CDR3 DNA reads TGCGCCAGCAGCTTGGGAGCAGGGTCAAGCACAGATACGCAGTATTTT.

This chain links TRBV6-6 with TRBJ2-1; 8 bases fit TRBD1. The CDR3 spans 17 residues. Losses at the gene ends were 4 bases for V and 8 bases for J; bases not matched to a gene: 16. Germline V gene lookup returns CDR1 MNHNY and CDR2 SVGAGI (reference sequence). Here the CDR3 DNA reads TGTGCCAGCAGTTCACTGACAGGGGTCCTTGGAAGGGATGAGCAGTTCTTC. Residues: CASSSLTGVLGRDEQFF.

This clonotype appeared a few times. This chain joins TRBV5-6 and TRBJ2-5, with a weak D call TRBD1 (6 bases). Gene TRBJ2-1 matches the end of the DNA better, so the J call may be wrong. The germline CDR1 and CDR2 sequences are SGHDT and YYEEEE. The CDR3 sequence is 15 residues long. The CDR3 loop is CASTSGARTYNEQFF. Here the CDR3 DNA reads TGTGCCAGCACTTCAGGGGCCCGAACCTACAATGAGCAGTTCTTC.